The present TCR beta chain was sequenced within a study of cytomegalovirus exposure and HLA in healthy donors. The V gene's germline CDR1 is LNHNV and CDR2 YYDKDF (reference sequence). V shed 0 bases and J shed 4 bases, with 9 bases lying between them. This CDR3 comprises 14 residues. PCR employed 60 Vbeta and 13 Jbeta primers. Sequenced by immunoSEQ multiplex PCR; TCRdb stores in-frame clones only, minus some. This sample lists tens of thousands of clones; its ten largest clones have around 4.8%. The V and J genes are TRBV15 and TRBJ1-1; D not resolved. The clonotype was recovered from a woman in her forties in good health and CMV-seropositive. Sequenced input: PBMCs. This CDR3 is CATSRDLEITEAFF. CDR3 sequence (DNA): TGTGCCACCAGCAGAGATTTGGAGATCACTGAAGCTTTCTTT.